These 5 T cell receptor beta chains were all obtained from the same sample, sequenced in a study of cytomegalovirus exposure and HLA in healthy donors. Use of 60 Vbeta and 13 Jbeta primers characterized the PCR. Using immunoSEQ multiplex PCR, the repertoire was profiled, and TCRdb retains in-frame clones only, with some absent. The sample has roughly 130,000 clones; 65% to 75% are singletons. The material sequenced was PBMCs. The receptor set was obtained from a woman aged 45-65 years in good health and CMV-seropositive.

In this sample, this clone turned up a few times. The V gene is TRBV5-1, the J gene TRBJ2-2; 8 nucleotides agree with TRBD1. CDR1 SGHRS and CDR2 YFSETQ come from the germline V gene. The CDR3 has 14 amino acids. The V and J ends lost 7 bases and 5 bases, in that order; junction bases with no gene match: 7. CDR3 region: CASWSGGGTGELFF. In DNA, the CDR3 is TGCGCCAGCTGGTCAGGGGGCGGAACCGGGGAGCTGTTTTTT.

The J gene is TRBJ1-1, the V gene TRBV5-4; a possible D gene is TRBD1 (5 bases). Germline assignment: CDR1 SGHNT and CDR2 YYREEE (reference sequence). V was trimmed by 1 base and J by 8 bases, leaving 15 bases between them. The CDR3 loop spans 14 amino acids. CDR3 protein: CASSLRRRDQEAFF. As DNA, the CDR3 is TGTGCCAGCAGCTTGCGAAGGCGGGACCAAGAAGCTTTCTTT.

J is TRBJ1-2 and V is TRBV7-9; 8 bases agree with TRBD1. Germline V gives CDR1 SEHNR, CDR2 FQNEAQ (reference sequence). CDR3 length: 15 amino acids. Trimming took 3 bases from V and 3 from J; bases not matched to a gene: 6. In DNA, the CDR3 is TGTGCCAGCAGCTTTTTTGACAGGGGCGACTATGGCTACACCTTC. It codes for CASSFFDRGDYGYTF.

This clone was seen only once. This sequence joins TRBV4-2 and TRBJ1-4, with D possibly TRBD1 on 5 matching bases. The CDR3 length is 13 residues. V lost 4 bases and J lost 6, with 9 bases in between. CDR1 and CDR2 (germline): LGHNA, YNFKEQ. The CDR3 here is CASSPRGHEKLFF. CDR3 nucleotide sequence: TGTGCCAGCAGCCCTAGGGGTCATGAAAAACTGTTTTTT.

The chain joins TRBV29-1 to TRBJ2-1; TRBD1 matches 9 bases. Germline trimming cut 2 bases from V and 8 bases from J; bases unmatched to any gene: 10. CDR1 is SQVTM and CDR2 is ANQGSEA in the germline V gene. This CDR3 has 15 amino acids. CDR3 bases: TGCAGCGTTGAACCCCCGGGACAGGGTTCCGATGAGCAGTTCTTC. Protein product: CSVEPPGQGSDEQFF.